Listed below are T cell receptor beta chains from one sample, sequenced in a study of Ad26.COV2.S vaccination and SARS-CoV-2 variants. Sequencing was performed with immunoSEQ multiplex PCR; in TCRdb, only in-frame clones are kept and a portion is missing. The sample gives about 320,000 clones, 90% of which show up once; 4.5% to 7% is in the top ten. Here the sequenced sample was peripheral blood, taken in a trial of Ad26.COV2.S vaccine versus placebo. Receptors originate from a person between 18 and 65 years old who received the Ad26.COV2.S COVID-19 vaccine or a placebo. CDR3s include the opening cysteine and the closing phenylalanine or tryptophan. D genes are given only for firm matches. Clone size is given for some rows only: seen once, a few or many times, or a class if the clone is expanded.

size: NA; V: TRBV7-9; D: NA; J: TRBJ2-5; CDR3: CASSFYHSGQETQYF; DNA: TGTGCCAGCAGTTTTTACCATTCGGGGCAAGAGACCCAGTACTTC
size: few; V: TRBV2; D: NA; J: TRBJ1-5; CDR3: CASSDESNQPQHF; DNA: TGTGCCAGCAGCGACGAGAGCAATCAGCCCCAGCATTTT
size: NA; V: TRBV7-2; D: NA; J: TRBJ2-5; CDR3: CASSTTPQETQYF; DNA: TGTGCCAGCAGCACCACCCCACAAGAGACCCAGTACTTC
size: NA; V: TRBV7-2; D: NA; J: TRBJ2-5; CDR3: CASSSDRKETQYF; DNA: TGTGCCAGCAGCTCCGACAGGAAAGAGACCCAGTACTTC
size: once; V: TRBV11-3; D: NA; J: TRBJ2-3; CDR3: CASSLRGLGDTQYF; DNA: TGTGCCAGCAGCCTGAGGGGATTGGGGGATACGCAGTATTTT
size: NA; V: TRBV30; D: NA; J: TRBJ1-2; CDR3: CAWRILGTSNYGYTF; DNA: TGTGCCTGGAGAATCTTAGGGACTTCCAACTATGGCTACACCTTC
size: once; V: TRBV2; D: NA; J: TRBJ2-3; CDR3: CASSGVAVTDTQYF; DNA: TGTGCCAGCAGTGGGGTTGCGGTCACAGATACGCAGTATTTT
size: NA; V: TRBV7-6; D: TRBD2; J: TRBJ2-1; CDR3: CASSLGVAGLAGSNEQFF; DNA: TGTGCCAGCAGCTTAGGAGTCGCGGGACTAGCGGGCTCCAATGAGCAGTTCTTC
size: NA; V: TRBV6-5; D: TRBD1; J: TRBJ1-2; CDR3: CASSSGTGGYTF; DNA: TGTGCCAGCAGTTCCGGGACAGGGGGCTACACCTTC
size: once; V: TRBV5-6; D: TRBD2; J: TRBJ2-1; CDR3: CASSVRGGGLAPYNEQFF; DNA: TGTGCCAGCAGCGTTCGTGGGGGGGGACTAGCCCCCTACAATGAGCAGTTCTTC
size: NA; V: TRBV5-1; D: NA; J: TRBJ1-1; CDR3: CASSLEADMNTEAFF; DNA: TGCGCCAGCAGCTTGGAGGCAGATATGAACACTGAAGCTTTCTTT
size: few; V: TRBV5-6; D: TRBD2; J: TRBJ2-1; CDR3: CASSLGTGGSYNEQFF; DNA: TGTGCCAGCAGCCTGGGGACGGGAGGGTCCTACAATGAGCAGTTCTTC
size: NA; V: TRBV18; D: NA; J: TRBJ2-7; CDR3: CASSPPGGIYEQYF; DNA: TGTGCCAGCTCACCCCCAGGGGGGATCTACGAGCAGTACTTC
size: NA; V: TRBV28; D: NA; J: TRBJ1-2; CDR3: CASKDEEFTF; DNA: TGTGCCAGCAAAGATGAGGAGTTTACCTTC
size: NA; V: TRBV7-8; D: TRBD1; J: TRBJ2-2; CDR3: CASSLAWDRVGGELFF; DNA: TGTGCCAGCAGCTTAGCGTGGGACAGGGTCGGCGGGGAGCTGTTTTTT
size: NA; V: TRBV13; D: NA; J: TRBJ2-1; CDR3: CASSLGNEQFF; DNA: TGTGCCAGCAGCTTAGGGAATGAGCAGTTCTTC
size: NA; V: TRBV9; D: TRBD1; J: TRBJ2-1; CDR3: CASSVGDRGSYNEQFF; DNA: TGTGCCAGCAGCGTAGGAGACAGGGGTTCCTACAATGAGCAGTTCTTC
size: once; V: TRBV5-6; D: NA; J: TRBJ2-3; CDR3: CASSLGGADTQYF; DNA: TGTGCCAGCAGCTTGGGTGGGGCAGATACGCAGTATTTT
size: NA; V: TRBV6-5; D: TRBD1; J: TRBJ1-1; CDR3: CASSLGTGLNTEAFF; DNA: TGTGCCAGCAGTTTAGGGACAGGCTTGAACACTGAAGCTTTCTTT
size: NA; V: TRBV5-1; D: TRBD2; J: TRBJ2-5; CDR3: CASSFGTSIQETQYF; DNA: TGCGCCAGCAGCTTCGGGACTAGTATCCAAGAGACCCAGTACTTC
size: NA; V: TRBV2; D: NA; J: TRBJ1-2; CDR3: CASRRFAGGYTF; DNA: TGTGCCAGCAGGAGGTTCGCGGGAGGCTACACCTTC
size: NA; V: TRBV2; D: NA; J: TRBJ2-5; CDR3: CASSAKEQETQYF; DNA: TGTGCCAGCAGTGCCAAGGAGCAAGAGACCCAGTACTTC
size: NA; V: TRBV6-5; D: NA; J: TRBJ1-5; CDR3: CASRAGGFGNQPQHF; DNA: TGTGCCAGCAGAGCGGGAGGGTTTGGCAATCAGCCCCAGCATTTT
size: NA; V: TRBV6-5; D: NA; J: TRBJ1-6; CDR3: CASSYDGYNSPLHF; DNA: TGTGCCAGCAGTTATGACGGTTATAATTCACCCCTCCACTTT
size: NA; V: TRBV3-1/TRBV3-2; D: TRBD2; J: TRBJ2-1; CDR3: CASSQPSGVSGEQFF; DNA: TGTGCCAGCAGCCAACCTAGCGGGGTTTCAGGTGAGCAGTTCTTC
size: NA; V: TRBV6-2/TRBV6-3; D: NA; J: TRBJ1-2; CDR3: CASSSHYGYTF; DNA: TGTGCCAGCAGTTCTCACTATGGCTACACCTTC
size: NA; V: TRBV6-6; D: NA; J: TRBJ1-6; CDR3: CASSPRGSPLHF; DNA: TGTGCCAGCAGCCCCAGGGGCTCACCCCTCCACTTT
size: NA; V: TRBV5-1; D: NA; J: TRBJ1-1; CDR3: CASSLSLGGGTEAFF; DNA: TGCGCCAGCAGCCTCAGCCTAGGAGGGGGCACTGAAGCTTTCTTT
size: NA; V: TRBV3-1/TRBV3-2; D: NA; J: TRBJ1-2; CDR3: CASSASTLNYGYTF; DNA: TGTGCCAGCAGCGCGAGTACCCTTAACTATGGCTACACCTTC
size: few; V: TRBV10-2; D: TRBD2; J: TRBJ2-1; CDR3: CASSEPSGGAREQFF; DNA: TGCGCCAGCAGTGAACCCAGCGGGGGGGCCAGAGAGCAGTTCTTC
size: NA; V: TRBV12-3/TRBV12-4; D: TRBD1; J: TRBJ1-2; CDR3: CASSRGQIDGYTF; DNA: TGTGCCAGCAGTCGGGGACAGATAGATGGCTACACCTTC
size: NA; V: TRBV28; D: TRBD1; J: TRBJ1-1; CDR3: CASKTGDGLKNTEAFF; DNA: TGTGCCAGCAAGACAGGGGATGGGCTAAAGAACACTGAAGCTTTCTTT
size: NA; V: TRBV11-2; D: NA; J: TRBJ2-1; CDR3: CASSFFREGVILYNEQFF; DNA: TGTGCCAGCAGCTTTTTTAGGGAGGGGGTCATTTTGTACAATGAGCAGTTCTTC
size: NA; V: TRBV14; D: NA; J: TRBJ2-3; CDR3: CASSPGSTDTQYF; DNA: TGTGCCAGCAGCCCTGGGAGCACAGATACGCAGTATTTT
size: NA; V: TRBV11-2; D: NA; J: TRBJ2-1; CDR3: CASSPAIQGTEQFF; DNA: TGTGCCAGCAGCCCCGCGATCCAGGGAACTGAGCAGTTCTTC
size: NA; V: TRBV5-1; D: NA; J: TRBJ1-1; CDR3: CASSLEDRPEAFF; DNA: TGCGCCAGCAGCTTAGAAGACAGACCTGAAGCTTTCTTT
size: NA; V: TRBV7-2; D: TRBD2; J: TRBJ2-2; CDR3: CASSFRGGAGTGELFF; DNA: TGTGCCAGCAGCTTCCGCGGGGGGGCAGGGACCGGGGAGCTGTTTTTT
size: NA; V: TRBV7-2; D: NA; J: TRBJ2-1; CDR3: CASSLELAASRIEQFF; DNA: TGTGCCAGCAGCTTAGAGTTAGCGGCTAGCAGGATTGAGCAGTTCTTC
size: NA; V: TRBV10-3; D: NA; J: TRBJ1-1; CDR3: CAISAGLVTEAFF; DNA: TGTGCCATCAGTGCCGGTTTAGTTACTGAAGCTTTCTTT
size: NA; V: TRBV27; D: TRBD1; J: TRBJ2-3; CDR3: CASSFSVGTVKTDTQYF; DNA: TGTGCCAGCAGTTTCTCCGTCGGGACAGTTAAGACAGATACGCAGTATTTT
size: NA; V: TRBV9; D: NA; J: TRBJ1-4; CDR3: CASSNRATNEKLFF; DNA: TGTGCCAGCAGCAACAGGGCTACTAATGAAAAACTGTTTTTT
size: few; V: TRBV18; D: NA; J: TRBJ1-5; CDR3: CASSIQRDQPQHF; DNA: TGTGCCAGCTCAATTCAACGGGATCAGCCCCAGCATTTT
size: NA; V: TRBV5-1; D: NA; J: TRBJ1-1; CDR3: CASSLGPRQTLSLNTEAFF; DNA: TGCGCCAGCAGCTTGGGCCCCCGGCAGACTCTGAGCTTGAACACTGAAGCTTTCTTT
size: NA; V: TRBV19; D: NA; J: TRBJ2-1; CDR3: CASSSGSGNEQFF; DNA: TGTGCCAGTAGTTCAGGGTCGGGCAATGAGCAGTTCTTC
size: NA; V: TRBV6-5; D: TRBD1; J: TRBJ1-1; CDR3: CASSWTGSSQDAFF; DNA: TGTGCCAGCAGCTGGACAGGTTCGAGCCAAGATGCTTTCTTT
size: NA; V: TRBV15; D: NA; J: TRBJ1-5; CDR3: CATSRDPVNDQPQHF; DNA: TGTGCCACCAGCAGAGATCCCGTTAATGATCAGCCCCAGCATTTT
size: NA; V: TRBV5-5; D: NA; J: TRBJ1-5; CDR3: CASSLGGVTVRPNQPQHF; DNA: TGTGCCAGCAGCTTGGGCGGGGTTACCGTTAGGCCTAATCAGCCCCAGCATTTT
size: NA; V: TRBV27; D: TRBD1; J: TRBJ1-6; CDR3: CASSPDRASSYNSPLHF; DNA: TGTGCCAGCAGTCCGGACAGGGCCAGCTCCTATAATTCACCCCTCCACTTT
size: few; V: TRBV19; D: NA; J: TRBJ1-5; CDR3: CASSTNPGGGNQPQHF; DNA: TGTGCCAGTAGTACAAACCCGGGGGGCGGCAATCAGCCCCAGCATTTT
size: NA; V: TRBV15; D: NA; J: TRBJ2-2; CDR3: CATSAGLNTGELFF; DNA: TGTGCCACCAGCGCAGGGCTTAACACCGGGGAGCTGTTTTTT
size: NA; V: TRBV30; D: TRBD1; J: TRBJ2-1; CDR3: CAWSVIDRAYNEQFF; DNA: TGTGCCTGGAGTGTAATCGACAGGGCCTACAATGAGCAGTTCTTC
size: NA; V: TRBV29-1; D: NA; J: TRBJ2-7; CDR3: CSAVGESSYEQYF; DNA: TGCAGCGCGGTGGGGGAGTCCTCCTACGAGCAGTACTTC
size: NA; V: TRBV28; D: TRBD1; J: TRBJ1-6; CDR3: CASSLTGGGSPLHF; DNA: TGTGCCAGCAGCCTAACAGGGGGGGGTTCACCCCTCCACTTT
size: NA; V: TRBV9; D: NA; J: TRBJ1-2; CDR3: CASSGLRPGGSYGYTF; DNA: TGTGCCAGCAGCGGACTAAGACCGGGGGGATCCTATGGCTACACCTTC